This T cell receptor (beta chain) was captured by sequencing in a study of blood T cell repertoires in COVID-19. Some clones are missing from TCRdb's copy, which holds only in-frame ones; the method was immunoSEQ multiplex PCR. The sample includes 80,000 to 90,000 clones, roughly four fifths seen only once; the top ten take around 1.3%. With V trimmed by 4 bases and J by 2 bases, 6 bases remained unmatched. Per the germline V gene, CDR1 is WNHNN and CDR2 is SYGVQD (reference sequence). The CDR3 contains 17 residues. The rearrangement joins TRBV10-1 to TRBJ2-3; 13 nucleotides agree with TRBD2. The sequenced sample consisted of peripheral blood. The source is a woman older than 75 with acute or convalescent COVID-19. As DNA, the CDR3 is TGCGCCAGCAGTGGACCGGGACTAGCGGGGTCCACAGATACGCAGTATTTT. This encodes CASSGPGLAGSTDTQYF.